The 5 T cell receptor beta chains listed next were all sequenced from one sample in a study of human T cells and chemical hapten exposure. TCRdb independently ran MiXCR on the RACE reads; one entry per CDR3 protein. The sample has 35,000 to 50,000 distinct CDR3 sequences, 8% to 11% seen once. The time point is: pre-sensitization, week 0. The treatment denotes: therapeutic diphenylcyclopropenone sensitization with weekly scalp DPC. This specimen was whole blood, taken in connection with sensitization to the hapten diphenylcyclopropenone (DPC). The receptors originated from a man between 25 and 39 years old with alopecia areata. Some clones in this sample may be carry-over from other donors' samples.

In this sample, this clonotype turned up many times. The chain couples TRBV6-2 or TRBV6-3 to TRBJ2-3; 7 bases align to TRBD2. The CDR3 covers 18 residues. Per the germline V gene, CDR1 is MNHEY and CDR2 is SVGEGT. The V and J ends lost 0 bases and 2 bases, in that order; junction bases with no gene match: 11. CDR3 sequence: CASSYSLVAGADTDTQYF. Written as DNA, the CDR3 is TGTGCCAGCAGTTACTCACTGGTTGCGGGAGCAGACACAGATACGCAGTATTTT.

The V gene is TRBV6-2 or TRBV6-3, the J gene TRBJ2-1; the D gene is possibly TRBD1 (5 bases). Germline V CDR1 and CDR2: MNHEY, SVGEGT. The CDR3 sequence is 15 residues long. Deletions cut 6 bases from V and 8 bases from J, with 20 bases between. The CDR3 loop reads CASSPQGSFRDEQFF. CDR3 nucleotide sequence: TGTGCCAGCAGCCCCCAGGGTTCTTTTCGGGATGAGCAGTTCTTC.

The rearrangement links TRBV6-2 or TRBV6-3 to TRBJ1-2; no reliable D call. V dropped 1 base and J dropped 3 bases, with 6 bases sitting between them. In germline, CDR1 is MNHEY, CDR2 SVGEGT. The CDR3 is 13 amino acids. The CDR3 DNA reads TGTGCCAGCAGTTACTGGGCGGACTATGGCTACACCTTC. This translates into CASSYWADYGYTF.

This rearrangement joins TRBV2 to TRBJ1-5; a possible D gene is TRBD1 (5 bases). The CDR3 length is 15 residues. V was cut by 6 bases and J by 0 bases, with 12 bases left in between. Germline CDR1 and CDR2: SNHLY and FYNNEI. CDR3 coding DNA: TGTGCCAGCAGCGAACAGGTTATTAGCAATCAGCCCCAGCATTTT. Its translation is CASSEQVISNQPQHF.

J is TRBJ1-2 and V is TRBV13; D not certain. The CDR3 covers 13 residues. V gave up 1 base and J gave up 4 bases, with 7 bases separating them. The germline V gene has CDR1 PRHDT and CDR2 FYEKMQ (reference sequence). CDR3 DNA: TGTGCCAGCAGCTTAGTTGTGAGCTATGGCTACACCTTC. Protein sequence: CASSLVVSYGYTF.